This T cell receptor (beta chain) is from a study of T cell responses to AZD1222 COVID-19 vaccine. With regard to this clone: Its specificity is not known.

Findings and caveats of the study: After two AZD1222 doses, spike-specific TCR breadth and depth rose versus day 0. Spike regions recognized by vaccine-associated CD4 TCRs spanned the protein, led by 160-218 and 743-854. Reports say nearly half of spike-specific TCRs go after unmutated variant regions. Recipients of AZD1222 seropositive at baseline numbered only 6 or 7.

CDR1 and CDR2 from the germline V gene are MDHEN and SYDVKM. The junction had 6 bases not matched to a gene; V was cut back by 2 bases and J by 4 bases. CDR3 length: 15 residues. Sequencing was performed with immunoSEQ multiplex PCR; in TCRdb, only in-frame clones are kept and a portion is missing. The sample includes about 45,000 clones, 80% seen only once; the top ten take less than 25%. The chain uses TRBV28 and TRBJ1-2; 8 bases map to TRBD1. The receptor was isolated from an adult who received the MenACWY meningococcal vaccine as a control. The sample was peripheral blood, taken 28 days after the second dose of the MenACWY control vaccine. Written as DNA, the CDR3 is TGTGCCAGCAGTTTACAGGGGGCGAATCGCTATGGCTACACCTTC. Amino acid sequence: CASSLQGANRYGYTF.